A single sample is the source of the 21 T cell receptor beta chains below, sequenced in a study of blood T cell repertoires in COVID-19. Here immunoSEQ multiplex PCR was the method, and the copy in TCRdb shows in-frame clones only, minus some. The top ten clones hold over 10% of a sample with 150,000 or so clones, around 83% of them seen once. Sequenced sample: peripheral blood. These receptors were taken from a man between 65 and 80 years old who had recovered from COVID-19.

The chain couples TRBV25-1 to TRBJ2-1; 9 positions agree with TRBD2. The CDR3 sequence is 17 residues long. Germline lookup yields CDR1 MGHDK and CDR2 SYGVNS. Trimming removed 5 bases from V and 3 bases from J; junction bases left unmatched: 11. The CDR3 sequence: CASSSLAGNFYYNEQFF. CDR3 nucleotides: TGTGCCAGCAGTTCCCTAGCGGGAAATTTTTACTACAATGAGCAGTTCTTC.

V is TRBV7-9 and J is TRBJ1-1, with a tentative D call TRBD1 (5 bases). CDR3 length equals 13 residues. V was pared by 1 base and J by 5 bases, with 8 bases between. Germline CDR1 reads SEHNR; CDR2 reads FQNEAQ (reference sequence). The CDR3 sequence is CASSLGRVTEAFF. Here the CDR3 DNA reads TGTGCCAGCAGCTTAGGCAGGGTAACTGAAGCTTTCTTT.

V gene TRBV2 combines with J gene TRBJ2-7; D unclear. The length of the CDR3 is 16 residues. Per the germline V gene, CDR1 is SNHLY and CDR2 is FYNNEI. Trimming took off 4 bases at V and 0 bases at J, with 16 bases between the two ends. For the CDR3, the DNA is TGTGCCAGCAGTGTCTCATGGGCCCGGAACTCCTACGAGCAGTACTTC. It translates to CASSVSWARNSYEQYF.

This chain links TRBV28 with TRBJ1-1; D gene uncertain. Germline V gene sequence: CDR1 MDHEN, CDR2 SYDVKM. V lost 2 bases and J lost 5, with 15 bases in between. The length of the CDR3 is 15 residues. CDR3 DNA: TGTGCCAGCAGTTTAACGGTCCGGGGTCGGACTGAAGCTTTCTTT. It yields the protein CASSLTVRGRTEAFF.

The chain combines TRBV29-1 with TRBJ1-2; 7 nucleotides line up with TRBD1. This CDR3 has 13 residues. Germline trimming cut 7 bases from V and 2 bases from J; bases unmatched to any gene: 7. Germline V gene lookup returns CDR1 SQVTM and CDR2 ANQGSEA. DNA of the CDR3: TGCAGCGCCCTACAGGGGTCCAACTATGGCTACACCTTC. Its protein product is CSALQGSNYGYTF.

This clone has only a few counts. The chain links TRBV9 to TRBJ1-6; a possible D gene is TRBD1 (6 bases). In germline, CDR1 is SGDLS, CDR2 YYNGEE. The CDR3 is made up of 14 amino acids. The V end lost 4 bases, the J end lost 5 bases, and 10 bases lay between the germline ends. The CDR3 spells CASSPGQNNSPLHF. In DNA form, the CDR3 reads TGTGCCAGCAGCCCCGGACAGAATAATTCACCCCTCCACTTT.

The V and J genes are TRBV5-4 and TRBJ2-2; unclear D gene. CDR1 SGHNT and CDR2 YYREEE come from the germline V gene (reference sequence). Trimming pared 1 base from V and 3 bases from J, leaving 10 bases between. The CDR3 length is 15 residues. CDR3 protein: CASSLLDIYTGELFF. The DNA of the CDR3 is TGTGCCAGCAGCTTGTTAGACATATACACCGGGGAGCTGTTTTTT.

This clone has just a few counts. The chain is built from TRBV6-6 and TRBJ2-5; TRBD1 agrees at 7 bases. V lost 4 bases to trimming and J lost 2 bases; unmatched junction nucleotides: 10. From germline, CDR1 is MNHNY and CDR2 SVGAGI (reference sequence). The CDR3 runs to 16 residues. The DNA of the CDR3 is TGTGCCAGCAGTTTCCAGGACAGGCGGAATCAAGAGACCCAGTACTTC. As protein: CASSFQDRRNQETQYF.

As to this clone: One end of the junction is discordant with germline, which a read error may explain. The CDR3 DNA reads as TGTGCTAGCAGCTTAGCAGGGGGCGAGCAGTACTTC. Translation: CASSLAGGEQYF. J is TRBJ2-7 and V is TRBV7-7, with 7 bases matching TRBD1. The CDR3 runs to 12 residues. CDR1 is SSHAT and CDR2 is FNYEAQ in the germline V gene (reference sequence).

This chain links TRBV7-2 with TRBJ1-6, with D maybe TRBD1 (5 bases). Germline assignment: CDR1 SGHTA and CDR2 FQGNSA. There are 14 residues in the CDR3. Between the trimmed V and J ends, which lost 1 base and 5 bases, there was a span of 6 bases. DNA for the CDR3: TGTGCCAGCAGCTTAGTGACAGATAATTCACCCCTCCACTTT. Protein product: CASSLVTDNSPLHF.

The V gene is TRBV2, the J gene TRBJ1-1, with a possible D match to TRBD1 (6 bases). In germline, CDR1 is SNHLY, CDR2 FYNNEI. The CDR3 has 14 amino acids. Deletions cut 2 bases from V and 4 bases from J, with 11 bases between. The CDR3 loop reads CASSEQGIGTEAFF. As DNA, the CDR3 is TGTGCCAGCAGTGAACAGGGGATTGGCACTGAAGCTTTCTTT.

The chain employs TRBV7-3 and TRBJ1-6; 10 nucleotides line up with TRBD1. There are 15 residues in the CDR3. Per the germline V gene, CDR1 is SGHTA and CDR2 is FQGTGA. V was pared by 5 bases and J by 7 bases, with 5 bases of the junction left unmatched. CDR3 bases: TGTGCCAGCAGCCCGACGGGACAGGGGAATTCACCCCTCCACTTT. Translation gives CASSPTGQGNSPLHF.

The chain employs TRBV6-5 and TRBJ2-1; possibly TRBD1 for D (6 bases). Trimming cost V 3 bases and J 6 bases, with 15 bases left between them. The CDR3 runs to 15 residues. Germline V gene lookup returns CDR1 MNHEY and CDR2 SVGAGI. This chain's CDR3 is CASSYGQGMGNEQFF. CDR3 sequence (DNA): TGTGCCAGCAGTTATGGGCAGGGGATGGGCAATGAGCAGTTCTTC.

Written as DNA, the CDR3 is TGTGCCACCAGTGACACAGGGTTGACAGATACGCAGTATTTT. As protein: CATSDTGLTDTQYF. This chain connects TRBV24-1 to TRBJ2-3, with D possibly being TRBD1 (6 bases). CDR1 KGHDR and CDR2 SFDVKD come from the germline V gene. The CDR3 sequence is 14 residues long. V was shortened by 4 bases and J by 3 bases, with 10 bases between the two germline ends.

The chain has TRBV10-3 and TRBJ2-1; 8 nucleotides match TRBD2. Trimming removed 5 bases from V and 6 bases from J; junction bases left unmatched: 6. Germline V CDR1 and CDR2: ENHRY, SYGVKD. The CDR3 covers 14 residues. Here the CDR3 DNA reads TGTGCCATCAGTCCGGGACTAGAGCCCAATGAGCAGTTCTTC. Its protein product is CAISPGLEPNEQFF.

J is TRBJ2-1 and V is TRBV19, with 7 bases aligning to TRBD2. Germline trimming cut 5 bases from V and 8 bases from J; bases unmatched to any gene: 9. The CDR3 is 14 residues long. Germline loops: CDR1 LNHDA, CDR2 SQIVND (reference sequence). CDR3 nucleotides: TGTGCCAGTAGTCCCTGGACGGGAGGAGATGAGCAGTTCTTC. It encodes CASSPWTGGDEQFF.

The chain couples TRBV28 to TRBJ1-2; D gene ambiguous. The CDR3 covers 14 residues. Trimming removed 6 bases from V and 4 bases from J, with 15 bases in between. The germline V gene encodes CDR1 MDHEN and CDR2 SYDVKM. The CDR3 DNA sequence: TGTGCCAGCAGGAATGGAGGGTCCGTCTATGGCTACACCTTC. Protein product: CASRNGGSVYGYTF.

The rearrangement links TRBV2 to TRBJ1-3; 8 nucleotides agree with TRBD1. The CDR3 length is 15 residues. V dropped 4 bases and J dropped 3; count of bases not matched to a gene: 5. The V gene's germline CDR1 is SNHLY and CDR2 FYNNEI. The CDR3 region has the DNA TGTGCCAGCAGTGGGCAGGGGGCTTTTGGAAACACCATATATTTT. This sequence encodes CASSGQGAFGNTIYF.

This clone came up once. The chain recombines TRBV19 with TRBJ2-2; the match to TRBD2 covers 9 bases. The CDR3 consists of 18 residues. The V gene end was trimmed by 5 bases and the J gene end by 2 bases; junction bases not matched to a gene: 12. Germline CDR1 and CDR2: LNHDA and SQIVND (reference sequence). The CDR3 DNA is TGTGCCAGTAGTCCAGCCGGGACTAGCAGTGCTAACACCGGGGAGCTGTTTTTT. Translated, it gives CASSPAGTSSANTGELFF.

This clone was counted a single time. V gene TRBV5-5 combines with J gene TRBJ1-1; no firm D call. CDR1 is SGHKS, CDR2 YYEKEE, per germline (reference sequence). Trimming took 5 bases from V and 5 from J, leaving 13 bases between them. The CDR3 has 13 amino acids. This CDR3 is CASRRAPETEAFF. For the CDR3, the DNA is TGTGCCAGCAGAAGAGCTCCCGAAACTGAAGCTTTCTTT.

This chain uses TRBV29-1 with TRBJ1-1; D is perhaps TRBD1 (6 bases). This CDR3 has 13 amino acids. Germline V CDR1 and CDR2: SQVTM, ANQGSEA. V dropped 7 bases and J dropped 0 bases, with 12 bases sitting between them. CDR3 nucleotides: TGCAGCGGTGGGGGACAAATGAACACTGAAGCTTTCTTT. It translates to CSGGGQMNTEAFF.